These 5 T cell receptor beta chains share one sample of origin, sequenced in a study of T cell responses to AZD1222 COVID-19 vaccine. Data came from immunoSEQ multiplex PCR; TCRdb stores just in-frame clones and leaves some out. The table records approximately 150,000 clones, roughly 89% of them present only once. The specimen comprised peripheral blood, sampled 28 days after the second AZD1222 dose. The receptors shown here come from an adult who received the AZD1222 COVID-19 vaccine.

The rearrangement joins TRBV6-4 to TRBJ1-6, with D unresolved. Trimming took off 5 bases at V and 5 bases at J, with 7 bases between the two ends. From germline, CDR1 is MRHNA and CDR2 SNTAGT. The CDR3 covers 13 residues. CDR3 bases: TGTGCCAGCAGTAGGCAGGATAATTCACCCCTCCACTTT. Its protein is CASSRQDNSPLHF.

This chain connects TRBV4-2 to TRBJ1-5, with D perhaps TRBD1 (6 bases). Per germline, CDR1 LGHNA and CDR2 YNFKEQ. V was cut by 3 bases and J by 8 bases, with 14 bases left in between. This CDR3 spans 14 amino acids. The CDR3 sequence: CASSQEGGWEPQHF. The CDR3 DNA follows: TGTGCCAGCAGCCAGGAAGGGGGGTGGGAGCCCCAGCATTTT.

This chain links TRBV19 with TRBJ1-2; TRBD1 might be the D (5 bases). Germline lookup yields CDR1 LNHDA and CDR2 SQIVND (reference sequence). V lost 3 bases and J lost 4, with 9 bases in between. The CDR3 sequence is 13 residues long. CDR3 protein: CASSISGPYGYTF. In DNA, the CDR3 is TGTGCCAGTAGTATTTCAGGGCCCTATGGCTACACCTTC. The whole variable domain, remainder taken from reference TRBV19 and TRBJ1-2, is DGGITQSPKYLFRKEGQNVTLSCEQNLNHDAMYWYRQDPGQGLRLIYYSQIVNDFQKGDIAEGYSVSREKKESFPLTVTSAQKNPTAFYLCASSISGPYGYTFGSGTRLTVV.

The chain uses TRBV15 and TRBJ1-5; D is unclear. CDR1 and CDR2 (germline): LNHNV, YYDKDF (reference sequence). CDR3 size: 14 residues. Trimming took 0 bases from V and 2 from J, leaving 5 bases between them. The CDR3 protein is CATSREGGNQPQHF. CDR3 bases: TGTGCCACCAGCAGAGAAGGCGGCAATCAGCCCCAGCATTTT.

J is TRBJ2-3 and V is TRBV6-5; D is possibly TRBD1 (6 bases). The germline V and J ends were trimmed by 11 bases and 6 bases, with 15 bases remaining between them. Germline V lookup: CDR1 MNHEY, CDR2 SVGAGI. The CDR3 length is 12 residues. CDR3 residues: CAARGVGDTQYF. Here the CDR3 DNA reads TGTGCCGCCAGGGGCGTTGGGGATACGCAGTATTTT.